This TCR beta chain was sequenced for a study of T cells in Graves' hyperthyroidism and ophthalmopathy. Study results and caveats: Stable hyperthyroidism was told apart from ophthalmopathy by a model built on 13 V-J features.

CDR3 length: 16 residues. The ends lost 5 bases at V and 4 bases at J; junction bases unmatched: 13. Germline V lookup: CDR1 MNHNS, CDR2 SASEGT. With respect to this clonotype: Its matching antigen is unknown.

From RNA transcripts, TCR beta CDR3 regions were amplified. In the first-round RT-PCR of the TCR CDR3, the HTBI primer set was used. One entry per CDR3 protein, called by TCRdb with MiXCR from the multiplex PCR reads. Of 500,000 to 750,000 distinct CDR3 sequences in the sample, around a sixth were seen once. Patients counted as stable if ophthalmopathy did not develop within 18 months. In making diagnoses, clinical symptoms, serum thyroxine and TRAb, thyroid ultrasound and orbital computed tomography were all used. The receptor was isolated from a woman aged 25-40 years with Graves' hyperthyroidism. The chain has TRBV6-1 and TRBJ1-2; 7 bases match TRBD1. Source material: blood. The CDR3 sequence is CASSPQGQTAGYGYTF. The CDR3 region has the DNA TGTGCCAGCAGTCCCCAGGGACAGACCGCCGGCTATGGCTACACCTTC.